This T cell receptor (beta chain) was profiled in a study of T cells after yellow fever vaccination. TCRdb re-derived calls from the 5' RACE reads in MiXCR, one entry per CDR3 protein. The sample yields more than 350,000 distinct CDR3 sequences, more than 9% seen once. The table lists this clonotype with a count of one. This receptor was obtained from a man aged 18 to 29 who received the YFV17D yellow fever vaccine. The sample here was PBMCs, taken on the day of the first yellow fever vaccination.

CDR3 in amino acids: CASSRNPGQGRTGELFF. Here the CDR3 DNA reads TGTGCCAGCAGTCGAAATCCGGGACAGGGACGCACCGGGGAGCTGTTTTTT. The rearrangement uses TRBV7-9 and TRBJ2-2; 9 bases match TRBD1. The CDR3 consists of 17 residues. The V gene end was trimmed by 6 bases and the J gene end by 4 bases; junction bases not matched to a gene: 12. CDR1 and CDR2 (germline): SEHNR, FQNEAQ (reference sequence).